Each of the 25 T cell receptor beta chains below was sequenced from the same sample in a study of T cell responses to AZD1222 COVID-19 vaccine (dated by TCRdb to the early 2020s). The library was produced with the immunoSEQ multiplex PCR assay. TCRdb took this table from immuneACCESS and kept in-frame rearrangements with V and J called. Such tables lack part of the clones; where checked against another copy, unresolved V genes explain under half of the gap, and the rest is unexplained. For this sample there are about 140,000 clones; 80% to 90% appear just once. The top ten clones comprise 7.5% to 8.5% of the sample. Taken with the paper, the label for time point translates to: baseline before first vaccination. The sample consisted of peripheral blood, taken on day 0 of AZD1222 vaccination. Every receptor here comes from an adult in good health.

The J gene is TRBJ1-6, the V gene TRBV28; D possibly corresponds to TRBD1 (6 bases). The CDR3 has 15 amino acids. Germline lookup yields CDR1 MDHEN and CDR2 SYDVKM. The V and J ends lost 8 bases and 2 bases respectively, with 13 bases between them. The CDR3 nucleotides are TGTGCCAGCTCCTCGGGGGCTGCCTATAATTCACCCCTCCACTTT. Encoded protein: CASSSGAAYNSPLHF.

CDR3 residues: CASSLAWGAGGELFF. As DNA, the CDR3 is TGTGCCAGCAGCTTAGCTTGGGGGGCAGGCGGGGAGCTGTTTTTT. The chain carries TRBV7-2 and TRBJ2-2; D possibly uses TRBD1 or TRBD2 (6 bases each). This CDR3 has 15 amino acids. V was cut by 0 bases and J by 7 bases, with 12 bases left in between. Germline CDR1 and CDR2: SGHTA and FQGNSA.

The rearrangement uses TRBV7-8 and TRBJ1-1; D is unresolved. The length of the CDR3 is 15 residues. Germline CDR1 reads SGHVS; CDR2 reads FQNEAQ. Trimming took off 1 base at V and 0 bases at J, with 9 bases between the two ends. The CDR3 is CASSLDGLLNTEAFF. CDR3 coding DNA: TGTGCCAGCAGCTTAGATGGCCTCCTGAACACTGAAGCTTTCTTT.

This clone was detected only once. The rearrangement links TRBV7-2 to TRBJ1-5; 10 nucleotides agree with TRBD1. Germline V CDR1 and CDR2: SGHTA, FQGNSA. The trim removed 9 bases at V and 6 bases at J, leaving 5 bases unmatched. CDR3 size: 13 residues. Here the CDR3 reads CASGTGEGQPQHF. DNA for the CDR3: TGTGCCAGTGGGACAGGGGAGGGTCAGCCCCAGCATTTT.

The gene calls are TRBV2 and TRBJ1-5; weak D call: TRBD1 (5 bases). Germline values: CDR1 SNHLY, CDR2 FYNNEI. The CDR3 extends over 12 amino acids. Trimming took 5 bases from V and 6 from J, leaving 8 bases between them. The CDR3 DNA is TGTGCCAGCAGTCCAGGGAGTCAGCCCCAGCATTTT. Translating gives CASSPGSQPQHF.

A few counts support this clone. This chain links TRBV3-1 (or the pseudogene TRBV3-2) with TRBJ2-1, with D perhaps TRBD1 (6 bases). V was cut by 5 bases and J by 7 bases, with 15 bases left in between. This CDR3 has 14 residues. Germline V gives CDR1 LGHDT, CDR2 YNNKEL (reference sequence). CDR3 in DNA: TGTGCCAGCAGCTATATGCAGGACAGTAATGAGCAGTTCTTC. Its translation is CASSYMQDSNEQFF.

The rearrangement joins TRBV7-8 to TRBJ2-7; 7 bases agree with TRBD1. Trimming removed 6 bases from V and 2 bases from J; junction bases left unmatched: 10. The CDR3 is 15 residues long. Germline lookup yields CDR1 SGHVS and CDR2 FQNEAQ. The CDR3 region is CASRGGDRDPYEQYF. For the CDR3, the DNA is TGTGCCAGCAGAGGGGGAGACAGGGACCCCTACGAGCAGTACTTC.

The chain has TRBV10-2 and TRBJ1-6; D ambiguous. The CDR3 consists of 11 residues. The germline V and J ends were trimmed by 4 bases and 8 bases, with 3 bases remaining between them. Germline-derived CDR1 and CDR2 are WSHSY and SAAADI. The CDR3 region is CASSGDSPLHF. As DNA, the CDR3 is TGCGCCAGCAGTGGAGATTCACCCCTCCACTTT.

The chain carries TRBV20-1 and TRBJ1-2; D may be TRBD1 (6 bases). This CDR3 comprises 12 residues. V was trimmed by 3 bases and J by 3 bases, leaving 8 bases between them. Germline V gene sequence: CDR1 DFQATT, CDR2 SNEGSKA (reference sequence). As DNA, the CDR3 is TGCAGTGCTAGTAAGGGGGACTATGGCTACACCTTC. Amino acids: CSASKGDYGYTF.

The V and J genes are TRBV6-1 and TRBJ1-3; no definite D call. The CDR3 has 14 amino acids. V was pared by 3 bases and J by 0 bases, with 6 bases between. Per germline, CDR1 MNHNS and CDR2 SASEGT. The CDR3 DNA reads as TGTGCCAGCAGTGAGGGCTTCTCTGGAAACACCATATATTTT. This gives the protein CASSEGFSGNTIYF.

V usage is TRBV5-1 and J usage is TRBJ2-1; 7 bases agree with TRBD2. CDR3 length equals 14 residues. Germline values: CDR1 SGHRS, CDR2 YFSETQ. V lost 0 bases to trimming and J lost 8 bases; unmatched junction nucleotides: 5. The CDR3 sequence: CASSLGASGYEQFF. CDR3 coding DNA: TGCGCCAGCAGCTTGGGGGCTAGCGGATATGAGCAGTTCTTC.

This clone was counted a few times. V is TRBV5-6 and J is TRBJ1-3; no clear D. The V gene's germline CDR1 is SGHDT and CDR2 YYEEEE. There are 14 residues in the CDR3. Trimming removed 7 bases from V and 2 bases from J, with 13 bases in between. The DNA for the CDR3 is TGTGCCAGCTATTTGCGAGGTCCTGGAAACACCATATATTTT. It specifies CASYLRGPGNTIYF.

This clone was found once. V gene TRBV5-1 combines with J gene TRBJ2-2; D gene ambiguous. The length of the CDR3 is 15 residues. Trimming cost V 2 bases and J 2 bases, with 10 bases left between them. Looked up from germline, CDR1 is SGHRS and CDR2 is YFSETQ. CDR3 protein: CASSFGSLNTGELFF. The CDR3 DNA follows: TGCGCCAGCAGCTTCGGTAGTCTTAACACCGGGGAGCTGTTTTTT.

The chain links TRBV5-6 to TRBJ1-1; no clear D. CDR1 SGHDT and CDR2 YYEEEE come from the germline V gene. The CDR3 sequence is 13 residues long. Trimming pared 2 bases from V and 4 bases from J, leaving 9 bases between. CDR3 amino acids: CASSFGEATEAFF. The CDR3 coding sequence is TGTGCCAGCAGCTTCGGGGAAGCCACTGAAGCTTTCTTT.

This chain connects TRBV3-1 (or the pseudogene TRBV3-2) to TRBJ1-2, with D maybe TRBD1 (6 bases). Trimming shortened V by 0 bases and J by 2 bases, and 7 bases separated the two germline ends. Germline V lookup: CDR1 LGHDT, CDR2 YNNKEL (reference sequence). The CDR3 length is 14 residues. This CDR3 is CASSQDRGNYGYTF. DNA for the CDR3: TGTGCCAGCAGCCAAGATAGGGGGAACTATGGCTACACCTTC.

The chain uses TRBV4-1 and TRBJ1-1; possibly TRBD1 for D (6 bases). Germline CDR1 and CDR2: MGHRA and YSYEKL. Trimming cost V 8 bases and J 1 base, with 17 bases left between them. The CDR3 sequence is 15 residues long. Here the CDR3 DNA reads TGCGCCAGCGTAAGAGGGGGTGGAGGGAACACTGAAGCTTTCTTT. Translated, it gives CASVRGGGGNTEAFF.

The table lists this clone with a count of one. This chain uses TRBV5-1 with TRBJ1-1; D is perhaps TRBD1 (5 bases). V lost 0 bases, J lost 2 bases, and 11 bases lay in between. The V gene's germline CDR1 is SGHRS and CDR2 YFSETQ. The CDR3 spans 15 residues. As DNA, the CDR3 is TGCGCCAGCAGCTTGGAGGGGCCAGCTAACACTGAAGCTTTCTTT. Translated: CASSLEGPANTEAFF.

V gene TRBV12-3 or TRBV12-4 combines with J gene TRBJ1-3; D might be TRBD1 (6 bases). V was pared by 5 bases and J by 8 bases, with 10 bases between. The CDR3 extends over 12 amino acids. CDR3 sequence reads: CASSNQGHTIYF. The CDR3 DNA is TGTGCCAGCAGTAATCAGGGGCACACCATATATTTT.

This sequence joins TRBV27 and TRBJ2-7, with a weak D call TRBD1 (5 bases). CDR1 is MNHEY and CDR2 is SMNVEV in the germline V gene (reference sequence). The CDR3 extends over 13 amino acids. V lost 2 bases to trimming and J lost 5 bases, with 10 bases between them. The CDR3 coding sequence is TGTGCCAGCAGTTTAACTCGACAGCACGAGCAGTACTTC. This encodes CASSLTRQHEQYF.

The J gene is TRBJ1-5, the V gene TRBV18; D might be TRBD1 (6 bases). CDR3 length: 16 amino acids. Trimming stripped 2 bases from V and 1 base from J, with 12 bases between. CDR1 is KGHSH and CDR2 is LQKENI in the germline V gene. The DNA for the CDR3 is TGTGCCAGCTCACCAATCGGGGGGGCGAGCAATCAGCCCCAGCATTTT. Residues: CASSPIGGASNQPQHF.

V is TRBV20-1 and J is TRBJ1-1; perhaps TRBD1 as D (6 bases). The germline CDR1 and CDR2 sequences are DFQATT and SNEGSKA (reference sequence). V shed 5 bases and J shed 7 bases, with 8 bases lying between them. The CDR3 sequence is 10 residues long. The CDR3 is CSAGTNEAFF. DNA of the CDR3: TGCAGTGCTGGGACAAATGAAGCTTTCTTT.

This chain uses TRBV27 with TRBJ1-2; D uncertain. The germline gives CDR1 MNHEY, CDR2 SMNVEV (reference sequence). The V end lost 4 bases, the J end lost 8 bases, and 11 bases lay between the germline ends. The CDR3 is made up of 12 amino acids. The CDR3, as DNA: TGTGCCAGCAGTTCTCCAGTCTCAGGCTACACCTTC. Residues: CASSSPVSGYTF.

The chain uses TRBV12-3 or TRBV12-4 and TRBJ1-1; D not resolved. Trimming removed 4 bases at V and 4 bases at J, with 10 bases between. The CDR3 consists of 13 residues. CDR3 bases: TGTGCCAGCAGTTCGAGGGCAGGCACTGAAGCTTTCTTT. The encoded protein is CASSSRAGTEAFF.

The chain recombines TRBV5-1 with TRBJ2-3; possibly TRBD1 or TRBD2 for D (6 bases each). The CDR3 runs to 15 residues. In germline, CDR1 is SGHRS, CDR2 YFSETQ. The ends were cut back, 1 base at V and 3 bases at J, with 12 bases in the middle. CDR3 DNA: TGCGCCAGCAGCTTGTCACAGGGACTTACAGATACGCAGTATTTT. This codes for CASSLSQGLTDTQYF.

The chain joins TRBV18 to TRBJ2-7; D may be TRBD2 (5 bases). Trimming removed 2 bases at V and 2 bases at J, with 7 bases between. This CDR3 contains 13 residues. The germline V gene has CDR1 KGHSH and CDR2 LQKENI. The CDR3 spells CASSPTSPYEQYF. CDR3 coding DNA: TGTGCCAGCTCACCAACTAGTCCCTACGAGCAGTACTTC.